The clone carrying this T cell receptor (beta chain) has ten or more counts. Trimming cost V 4 bases and J 8 bases; bases outside gene matches: 6. This CDR3 has 14 amino acids. Germline V gene lookup returns CDR1 LGHNT and CDR2 FRNRAP. TCR beta VDJ and CDR3 were profiled, and genomic DNA was the template. TCRdb redid the calling of the reads with MiXCR, one entry per CDR3 protein. The sample has about 160,000 distinct CDR3 sequences, 45% to 55% seen once. These data are taken from a study of CD8+CD57+ T cells in acquired aplastic anemia. Flow cytometry had shown expanded CD8+CD57+ cells in the patients chosen for sequencing. Everyone among the patients had severe acquired aplastic anemia.

The source of this sequence is a human donor with aplastic anemia. This rearrangement joins TRBV12-5 to TRBJ2-1; 9 bases line up with TRBD2. The sequenced sample was sorted CD4+, CD8+, or CD8+CD57+ T cells (not recorded which) from PBMCs. CDR3 region: CASGSLAGMDEQFF. The CDR3 DNA reads as TGTGCTAGTGGTTCCCTAGCGGGAATGGATGAGCAGTTCTTC.